The 22 T cell receptor beta chains given below trace back to one sample, sequenced in a study of identical twins (dated by TCRdb to about 2016). Library construction relied on 5' RACE. Sequencing was carried out with an Illumina HiSeq 2000. Using fastp trimming at Q25 and MiXCR clonotype assembly, TCRdb reanalyzed the public sequencing data and kept in-frame beta chains. Here each entry gathers all rows of one CDR3 protein and keeps the most common genes and DNA. In all, the sample holds under 300,000 distinct CDR3 sequences, and 5.5% to 7.5% of those were seen once. More than 14% of the sample lies in the top ten. The sample also formed part of further work on T cells expressing NK-cell markers.

The specimen sequenced was CD8+ T cells sorted from blood. These receptors were obtained from a young woman in good health.

This clonotype was counted only a few times. The V call is TRBV7-2, the J call TRBJ2-5, with D unclear. V gave up 5 bases and J gave up 2 bases, with 15 bases separating them. The CDR3 has 15 amino acids. Per germline, CDR1 SGHTA and CDR2 FQGNSA. The CDR3 protein is CASSMNGQDQETQYF. The CDR3 nucleotides read TGTGCCAGCAGCATGAACGGGCAGGATCAAGAGACCCAGTACTTC.

This sequence joins TRBV7-8 and TRBJ1-5, with TRBD1 identical over 9 bases. Germline CDR1 SGHVS, CDR2 FQNEAQ. CDR3 length: 14 residues. After removal of 4 bases from V and 7 bases from J, the junction contained 5 bases not matched to a gene. CDR3 coding DNA: TGTGCCAGCAGCTGGGACAGGGAAGACCAGCCCCAGCATTTT. Its protein product is CASSWDREDQPQHF.

This chain links TRBV10-3 with TRBJ2-7; possibly TRBD1 or TRBD2 for D (5 bases each). In germline, CDR1 is ENHRY, CDR2 SYGVKD. Trimming took 10 bases from V and 5 from J, leaving 15 bases between them. The CDR3 has 12 residues. The CDR3 sequence: CASGWGFHEQYF. CDR3 nucleotides: TGTGCCAGTGGGTGGGGGTTCCACGAGCAGTACTTC.

The chain couples TRBV29-1 to TRBJ2-1; D perhaps matches TRBD1 (6 bases). V lost 3 bases, J lost 7 bases, and 10 bases lay in between. This CDR3 is built from 12 residues. Germline assignment: CDR1 SQVTM and CDR2 ANQGSEA. The CDR3 nucleotides read TGCAGCGTTGAGGGCCAGGGGAATGAGCAGTTCTTC. Protein product: CSVEGQGNEQFF.

This clonotype was seen repeatedly, ten times or more. V usage is TRBV20-1 and J usage is TRBJ2-7; 8 bases agree with TRBD2. The CDR3 contains 15 residues. The V and J ends lost 5 bases and 0 bases, in that order; junction bases with no gene match: 9. CDR1 is DFQATT, CDR2 SNEGSKA, per germline (reference sequence). Written as DNA, the CDR3 is TGCAGTGCTGTCACGGGGGGGTTAAGCTCCTACGAGCAGTACTTC. It codes for CSAVTGGLSSYEQYF.

The V call is TRBV6-1, the J call TRBJ2-2; D is perhaps TRBD1 or TRBD2 (5 bases each). This CDR3 is built from 14 residues. V was pared by 5 bases and J by 7 bases, with 14 bases between. Germline-derived CDR1 and CDR2 are MNHNS and SASEGT. The chain's CDR3 is CASSPTWGSGELFF. For the CDR3, the DNA is TGTGCCAGCAGTCCTACATGGGGGAGCGGGGAGCTGTTTTTT.

The sample holds many counts of this clonotype. V and J are TRBV6-2 or TRBV6-3 and TRBJ2-1; D not resolved. The V gene lost 6 bases and the J gene lost 4 bases, with 4 bases spanning the gap. Germline values: CDR1 MNHEY, CDR2 SVGEGT. The CDR3 is made up of 11 amino acids. Written as DNA, the CDR3 is TGTGCCAGCAGGAGATACAATGAGCAGTTCTTC. It codes for CASRRYNEQFF.

This chain joins TRBV29-1 and TRBJ1-2, with D perhaps TRBD1 (6 bases). The germline CDR1 and CDR2 sequences are SQVTM and ANQGSEA. The length of the CDR3 is 12 residues. V lost 6 bases, J lost 8 bases, and 16 bases lay in between. CDR3 sequence (DNA): TGCAGCGTCGACCCAGGGGACGACGGCTACACCTTC. Residues: CSVDPGDDGYTF.

In this sample, this clonotype turned up a few times. This chain joins TRBV13 and TRBJ2-5; D is perhaps TRBD1 (6 bases). Germline CDR1 PRHDT, CDR2 FYEKMQ (reference sequence). The V end lost 5 bases, the J end lost 0 bases, and 10 bases lay between the germline ends. The CDR3 covers 14 residues. CDR3: CASSLDRYQETQYF. In DNA form, the CDR3 reads TGTGCCAGCAGCCTAGACAGGTACCAAGAGACCCAGTACTTC. The full variable domain, its missing parts supplied by reference TRBV13 and TRBJ2-5, is AAGVIQSPRHLIKEKRETATLKCYPIPRHDTVYWYQQGPGQDPQFLISFYEKMQSDKGSIPDRFSAQQFSDYHSELNMSSLELGDSALYFCASSLDRYQETQYFGPGTRLLVL.

This clonotype was detected ten times or more. V is TRBV25-1 and J is TRBJ2-7, with D perhaps assigned TRBD1 or TRBD2 (6 bases each). CDR3 length equals 14 residues. Trimming took off 5 bases at V and 6 bases at J, with 17 bases between the two ends. CDR1 is MGHDK, CDR2 SYGVNS, per germline. CDR3 in DNA: TGTGCCAGCAGTCCAAGAGGAGGGGGGCGCGAGCAGTACTTC. Translation gives CASSPRGGGREQYF.

The sample holds many counts of this clonotype. The chain combines TRBV6-1 with TRBJ2-2; D gene ambiguous. Germline V lookup: CDR1 MNHNS, CDR2 SASEGT. V was pared by 6 bases and J by 1 base, with 12 bases between. This CDR3 region has 15 residues. CDR3 region: CASSPRAENTGELFF. CDR3 bases: TGTGCCAGCAGCCCCCGTGCAGAGAACACCGGGGAGCTGTTTTTT.

The genes are TRBV6-1 and TRBJ2-2; 10 bases map to TRBD2. Germline lookup yields CDR1 MNHNS and CDR2 SASEGT. V dropped 6 bases and J dropped 5; count of bases not matched to a gene: 9. The CDR3 extends over 16 amino acids. The CDR3 DNA follows: TGTGCCAGCAGCAACGGAGCGGGGGGGATTACCGGGGAGCTGTTTTTT. It codes for CASSNGAGGITGELFF.

The rearrangement links TRBV29-1 to TRBJ2-2; D possibly matches TRBD1 or TRBD2 (5 bases each). The CDR3 totals 13 residues. The ends were cut back, 2 bases at V and 4 bases at J, with 8 bases in the middle. From germline, CDR1 is SQVTM and CDR2 ANQGSEA. CDR3 residues: CSVEPGTTGELFF. The CDR3 nucleotides are TGCAGCGTTGAACCGGGGACCACCGGGGAGCTGTTTTTT.

In its sample, this clonotype was seen many times. The chain couples TRBV10-3 to TRBJ2-1, with 8 bases identical to TRBD1. Trimming took 4 bases from V and 9 from J; bases not matched to a gene: 2. The CDR3 length is 12 residues. Per germline, CDR1 ENHRY and CDR2 SYGVKD. This chain's CDR3 is CAISGTGSEQFF. The CDR3 DNA is TGTGCCATCAGTGGGACAGGGTCTGAGCAGTTCTTC.

This clonotype was counted between two and nine times. The chain joins TRBV7-9 to TRBJ2-5, with D uncertain. Trimming cost V 3 bases and J 2 bases, with 13 bases left between them. Per the germline V gene, CDR1 is SEHNR and CDR2 is FQNEAQ (reference sequence). This CDR3 spans 15 amino acids. Written as DNA, the CDR3 is TGTGCCAGCAGCTTTGCCAGACAACCTCAAGAGACCCAGTACTTC. This sequence encodes CASSFARQPQETQYF.

The chain combines TRBV4-1 with TRBJ2-5; 9 positions match TRBD2. The J segment lost 4 bases and the V segment lost 4 bases, leaving 16 bases of the junction unmatched. The CDR3 extends over 18 amino acids. The germline V gene encodes CDR1 MGHRA and CDR2 YSYEKL. CDR3 sequence (DNA): TGCGCCAGCAGCCCCAGGGTGGGTAGCGGGAGCCTGGGAGAGACCCAGTACTTC. Translation: CASSPRVGSGSLGETQYF.

V gene TRBV6-4 combines with J gene TRBJ2-1; D remains ambiguous. Trimming stripped 3 bases from V and 9 bases from J, with 15 bases between. Per the germline V gene, CDR1 is MRHNA and CDR2 is SNTAGT. The CDR3 runs 14 residues. CDR3 nucleotide sequence: TGTGCCAGCAGTGAGTTCGGCGGACGGGTTGAGCAGTTCTTC. This encodes CASSEFGGRVEQFF.

The table lists this clonotype with many counts. The rearrangement links TRBV12-3 or TRBV12-4 to TRBJ2-3; no reliable D call. This CDR3 spans 9 amino acids. Deletions cut 5 bases from V and 14 bases from J, with 8 bases between. The CDR3 DNA follows: TGTGCCAGCAGTCCTCCCTTGTATTTT. Amino acids: CASSPPLYF.

The chain couples TRBV9 to TRBJ2-7, with 8 positions matching TRBD2. This CDR3 comprises 14 residues. J lost 10 bases, V lost 0 bases, and 9 bases had no gene match. Germline lookup yields CDR1 SGDLS and CDR2 YYNGEE. The CDR3 DNA reads TGTGCCAGCAGCGTAGGAGCTAGCGGGCTGGGTCAGTACTTC. Residues: CASSVGASGLGQYF.

The chain carries TRBV6-5 and TRBJ2-7, with TRBD1 identical over 9 bases. V dropped 2 bases and J dropped 6; count of bases not matched to a gene: 5. Germline V gene sequence: CDR1 MNHEY, CDR2 SVGAGI. The CDR3 consists of 14 residues. The CDR3 loop is CASSYLGQGFEQYF. The CDR3 DNA reads TGTGCCAGCAGTTACCTGGGACAGGGCTTCGAGCAGTACTTC.

This clonotype was counted a few times. The CDR3: CASSWTSIYEQYF. Here the CDR3 DNA reads TGTGCCAGCAGCTGGACTTCGATCTACGAGCAGTACTTC. V is TRBV7-9 and J is TRBJ2-7; D possibly corresponds to TRBD2 (5 bases). The CDR3 loop spans 13 amino acids. Per germline, CDR1 SEHNR and CDR2 FQNEAQ (reference sequence). The ends were cut back, 4 bases at V and 3 bases at J, with 10 bases in the middle.

The sample holds a few counts of this clonotype. The chain has TRBV6-2 or TRBV6-3 and TRBJ1-1; no firm D call. The germline V and J ends were trimmed by 10 bases and 4 bases, with 16 bases remaining between them. The germline CDR1 and CDR2 sequences are MNHEY and SVGEGT. The CDR3 length is 13 residues. In DNA form, the CDR3 reads TGTGCCATCCAATGGTCGGGAGGCACTGAAGCTTTCTTT. Amino acid sequence: CAIQWSGGTEAFF.